Below are 3 T cell receptor beta chains sequenced from a single sample in a study of blood T cell repertoires in COVID-19. Clones were sequenced by immunoSEQ multiplex PCR, and TCRdb holds only the in-frame ones, with some missing. This sample has under 450,000 clones; 80% to 90% occur once, and the top ten carry around 1.3%. Sequencing was done on a sample of PBMCs or T cells enriched from blood (not recorded which). These TCRs come from a man under 40 who had recovered from COVID-19.

This clone was seen only a few times. V and J are TRBV19 and TRBJ1-1; 9 bases match TRBD1. The germline gives CDR1 LNHDA, CDR2 SQIVND (reference sequence). CDR3 length equals 14 residues. Germline trimming cut 5 bases from V and 2 bases from J; bases unmatched to any gene: 3. The CDR3 DNA is TGTGCCAGTAGTGTGGGACAGGGAAACACTGAAGCTTTCTTT. Its translation: CASSVGQGNTEAFF.

The chain uses TRBV6-5 and TRBJ1-1; TRBD1 matches at 11 bases. Germline loops: CDR1 MNHEY, CDR2 SVGAGI. After removal of 0 bases from V and 4 bases from J, the junction contained 4 bases not matched to a gene. The CDR3 is 16 residues long. In DNA, the CDR3 is TGTGCCAGCAGTTACTCTACCGGGACAGGGGGCACTGAAGCTTTCTTT. It encodes CASSYSTGTGGTEAFF.

V gene TRBV5-6 combines with J gene TRBJ2-1, with D maybe TRBD2 (6 bases). V lost 5 bases and J lost 12, with 15 bases in between. Germline lookup yields CDR1 SGHDT and CDR2 YYEEEE. The CDR3 sequence is 12 residues long. CDR3 in DNA: TGTGCCAGCAGTTACAAGGGACTTGCGCAGTTCTTC. Translation: CASSYKGLAQFF.